Listed below are T cell receptor beta chains from one sample, sequenced in a study of Ad26.COV2.S vaccination and SARS-CoV-2 variants. Profiled with immunoSEQ multiplex PCR; TCRdb holds only in-frame clones, not every one. The sample yields 440,000 or so clones, about 92% seen once. The sequences come from peripheral blood, collected in a trial of Ad26.COV2.S vaccine versus placebo. These receptors all come from a person between 18 and 65 years old who received the Ad26.COV2.S COVID-19 vaccine or a placebo. CDR3s include the opening cysteine and the closing phenylalanine or tryptophan. A D gene is named only where the DNA matches it firmly. Clone size appears in some rows only: once, few, many, or a class for an expanded clone.

-,TRBV15,-,TRBJ2-7,CATSRDRRGGRSYEQYF,TGTGCCACCAGCAGAGATCGAAGGGGTGGGCGTTCCTACGAGCAGTACTTC
-,TRBV3-1/TRBV3-2,TRBD1,TRBJ2-7,CASSRPGQGYEQYF,TGTGCCAGCAGCCGTCCCGGACAGGGCTACGAGCAGTACTTC
once,TRBV5-1,TRBD1,TRBJ1-2,CASSIGQGAFGYTF,TGCGCCAGCAGCATAGGACAGGGGGCATTCGGCTACACCTTC
-,TRBV15,TRBD1,TRBJ2-7,CATSRDRASYEQYF,TGTGCCACCAGCAGGGACAGGGCGTCTTACGAGCAGTACTTC
-,TRBV27,TRBD2,TRBJ2-7,CASSLTPPGLASYEQYF,TGTGCCAGCAGTTTAACCCCACCGGGACTAGCTTCCTACGAGCAGTACTTC
-,TRBV7-6,-,TRBJ2-7,CASSLLPTVEQYF,TGTGCCAGCAGCTTACTCCCTACGGTCGAGCAGTACTTC
-,TRBV9,TRBD2,TRBJ2-1,CASSVEWREGNEQFF,TGTGCCAGCAGCGTCGAGTGGCGGGAGGGGAATGAGCAGTTCTTC
-,TRBV5-1,TRBD1,TRBJ1-4,CASSPGTAGEKLFF,TGCGCCAGCAGCCCCGGGACAGCCGGTGAAAAACTGTTTTTT
-,TRBV28,-,TRBJ2-6,CASSEGGGGPGANVLTF,TGTGCCAGCAGCGAGGGGGGCGGGGGCCCTGGGGCCAACGTCCTGACTTTC
-,TRBV2,-,TRBJ1-1,CATLNRGQLAAEAFF,TGTGCCACCCTAAATCGCGGACAGTTGGCGGCTGAAGCTTTCTTT
-,TRBV5-3,-,TRBJ2-2,CARRTLGTQNTGELFF,TGTGCCAGAAGAACCCTCGGGACTCAGAACACCGGGGAGCTGTTTTTT
-,TRBV6-6,-,TRBJ2-7,CASSYEGVEQYF,TGTGCCAGCAGTTACGAAGGGGTCGAGCAGTACTTC
-,TRBV3-1/TRBV3-2,TRBD1,TRBJ2-3,CASSRQGAGTDTQYF,TGTGCCAGCAGCCGACAGGGGGCCGGCACAGATACGCAGTATTTT
-,TRBV2,TRBD2,TRBJ2-3,CASRAGTSSSDTQYF,TGTGCCAGCAGAGCCGGGACTAGCTCTTCAGATACGCAGTATTTT
-,TRBV29-1,TRBD1,TRBJ1-5,CSVGQGNSNQPQHF,TGCAGCGTTGGACAGGGCAATAGCAATCAGCCCCAGCATTTT
-,TRBV18,-,TRBJ1-4,CASSPGVDEKLFF,TGTGCCAGCTCACCAGGGGTTGATGAAAAACTGTTTTTT
-,TRBV4-2,TRBD1,TRBJ2-1,CASSQDPGTGYNEQFF,TGTGCCAGCAGCCAAGACCCCGGGACAGGCTACAATGAGCAGTTCTTC
-,TRBV5-5,-,TRBJ1-6,CASSLLDYSPLHF,TGTGCCAGCAGCCTCTTAGACTATTCACCCCTCCACTTT
few,TRBV7-2,-,TRBJ1-2,CASSSDSYGYTF,TGTGCCAGCAGCTCTGACAGCTATGGCTACACCTTC
-,TRBV18,TRBD2,TRBJ2-3,CASSPGTSGSPTDTQYF,TGTGCCAGCTCACCCGGGACTAGCGGGAGCCCCACAGATACGCAGTATTTT
-,TRBV4-2,-,TRBJ1-3,CASSQGILAGNTIYF,TGTGCCAGCAGCCAAGGGATTCTGGCCGGAAACACCATATATTTT
-,TRBV5-5,-,TRBJ2-7,CASSQFQLYEQYF,TGTGCCAGCAGCCAGTTCCAATTGTACGAGCAGTACTTC
-,TRBV19,TRBD2,TRBJ2-1,CASPEPTSGGPRDEQFF,TGTGCCAGTCCCGAACCGACTAGCGGGGGCCCCAGAGATGAGCAGTTCTTC
-,TRBV7-9,-,TRBJ2-1,CASSFTDNEQFF,TGTGCCAGCAGCTTTACCGACAATGAGCAGTTCTTC
-,TRBV19,-,TRBJ1-1,CASSLTGNTEAFF,TGTGCCAGTAGCTTGACAGGGAACACTGAAGCTTTCTTT
-,TRBV2,TRBD1,TRBJ1-6,CASTDRGYNSPLHF,TGTGCCAGCACCGACAGGGGATATAATTCACCCCTCCACTTT
-,TRBV28,-,TRBJ1-2,CASSPFSAYGYTF,TGTGCCAGCAGCCCCTTTAGCGCCTATGGCTACACCTTC
once,TRBV5-4,TRBD1,TRBJ1-3,CASSFGAGGSGNTIYF,TGTGCCAGCAGCTTTGGGGCAGGGGGCTCTGGAAACACCATATATTTT
-,TRBV5-1,TRBD1,TRBJ2-2,CASSFSTGEIGELFF,TGCGCCAGCAGCTTTTCGACAGGGGAGATCGGGGAGCTGTTTTTT
-,TRBV27,-,TRBJ1-1,CASAEGRGSTEAFF,TGTGCATCAGCTGAGGGGCGGGGGAGCACTGAAGCTTTCTTT
-,TRBV19,-,TRBJ1-1,CASSPPLVYRENTEAFF,TGTGCCAGTAGTCCACCGCTCGTTTACAGAGAGAACACTGAAGCTTTCTTT
-,TRBV4-1,-,TRBJ2-4,CASSQRTLAKNIQYF,TGCGCCAGCAGCCAGAGGACCCTAGCCAAAAACATTCAGTACTTC
-,TRBV7-2,TRBD1,TRBJ2-1,CASSLNWDRAYNEQFF,TGTGCCAGCAGCCTAAATTGGGACAGGGCATACAATGAGCAGTTCTTC
-,TRBV2,TRBD2,TRBJ2-3,CASSLTSGRLADTQYF,TGTGCCAGCAGTCTCACTAGCGGGAGGTTAGCAGATACGCAGTATTTT
-,TRBV7-6,TRBD1,TRBJ1-2,CASSGQGGYGYTF,TGTGCCAGCAGCGGACAGGGCGGCTATGGCTACACCTTC
-,TRBV12-3/TRBV12-4,-,TRBJ1-1,CASRATVGTEAFF,TGTGCCAGCAGGGCGACAGTCGGAACTGAAGCTTTCTTT
-,TRBV28,-,TRBJ1-4,CASSSGHPTNEKLFF,TGTGCCAGCAGTTCCGGACACCCAACTAATGAAAAACTGTTTTTT
-,TRBV5-1,-,TRBJ2-5,CASSLVVLPQETQYF,TGCGCCAGCAGCTTGGTGGTTCTCCCGCAAGAGACCCAGTACTTC
-,TRBV24-1,-,TRBJ2-1,CATSDQYRTHEQFF,TGTGCCACCAGTGACCAGTACAGGACGCATGAGCAGTTCTTC
-,TRBV7-3,-,TRBJ2-1,CASSLTRSDEQFF,TGTGCCAGCAGCTTAACGAGGAGCGATGAGCAGTTCTTC
-,TRBV7-9,TRBD2,TRBJ2-3,CASSTSPSGTIDTQYF,TGTGCCAGCAGCACGAGCCCTAGCGGCACAATTGATACGCAGTATTTT
-,TRBV30,-,TRBJ1-6,CAWSPRDNSPLHF,TGTGCCTGGAGCCCCCGGGATAATTCACCCCTCCACTTT
-,TRBV7-2,TRBD2,TRBJ2-7,CASSPGTRTGEQYF,TGTGCCAGCAGCCCCGGGACTAGAACCGGCGAGCAGTACTTC
-,TRBV6-2/TRBV6-3,-,TRBJ1-1,CASSPQGDTEAFF,TGTGCCAGCAGTCCACAGGGAGACACTGAAGCTTTCTTT
-,TRBV5-6,-,TRBJ2-7,CASSHRWDTDSYEQYF,TGTGCCAGCAGCCATCGATGGGACACCGACTCCTACGAGCAGTACTTC